Reported below is one T cell receptor (beta chain). This record comes from a study of Ad26.COV2.S vaccination and SARS-CoV-2 variants. Clones were read by immunoSEQ multiplex PCR, and TCRdb kept only the in-frame ones, dropping some. The sample includes some 640,000 clones, 70% to 90% of them seen just once. This sample's treatment: roughly 19 received Ad26.COV2.S at low or high dose, single or two shots; five or six received placebo; per-sample allocation not given. Sampling took place 63 days after the first vaccine or placebo injection. The germline V and J ends were trimmed by 0 bases and 4 bases, with 19 bases remaining between them. The CDR3 covers 18 residues. Looked up from germline, CDR1 is LGHDT and CDR2 is YNNKEL (reference sequence).

The sequencing used peripheral blood, collected in a trial of Ad26.COV2.S vaccine versus placebo. This receptor was taken from a person aged 18-60 years who received the Ad26.COV2.S COVID-19 vaccine or a placebo. The chain has TRBV3-1 (or the pseudogene TRBV3-2) and TRBJ1-5; possible D gene TRBD1, 5 bases. The CDR3 is CASSQEWQGGIRNQPQHF. The DNA of the CDR3 is TGTGCCAGCAGCCAAGAGTGGCAGGGAGGGATCAGGAATCAGCCCCAGCATTTT.